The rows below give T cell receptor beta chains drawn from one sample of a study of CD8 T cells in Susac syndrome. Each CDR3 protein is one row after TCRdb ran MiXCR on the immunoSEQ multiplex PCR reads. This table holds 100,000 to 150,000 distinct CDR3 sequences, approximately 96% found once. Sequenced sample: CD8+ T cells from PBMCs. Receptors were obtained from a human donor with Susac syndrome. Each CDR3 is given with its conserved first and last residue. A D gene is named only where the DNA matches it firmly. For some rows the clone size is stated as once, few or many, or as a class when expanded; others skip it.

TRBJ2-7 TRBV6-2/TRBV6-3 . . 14 CASSQGTPPYEQYF TGTGCCAGCAGTCAGGGGACTCCGCCCTACGAGCAGTACTTC
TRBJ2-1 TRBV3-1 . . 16 CASSQPRTGNYNEQFF TGTGCCAGCAGCCAACCCCGGACGGGGAACTACAATGAGCAGTTCTTC
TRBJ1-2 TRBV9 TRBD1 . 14 CASSVTDRAGGYTF TGTGCCAGCAGCGTTACGGACAGGGCTGGTGGCTACACCTTC
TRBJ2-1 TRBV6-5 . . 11 CASSFPGEQFF TGTGCCAGCAGTTTCCCCGGCGAGCAGTTCTTC
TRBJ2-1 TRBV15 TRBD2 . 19 CATSRSWLAGEVEYNEQFF TGTGCCACCAGCAGGTCTTGGCTAGCGGGAGAGGTCGAATACAATGAGCAGTTCTTC
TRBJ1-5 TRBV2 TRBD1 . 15 CASSATGGSNTAQHF TGTGCCAGCAGTGCAACAGGGGGATCTAATACGGCCCAGCATTTT
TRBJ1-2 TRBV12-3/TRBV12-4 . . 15 CASSLVQGLYYGYTF TGTGCCAGCAGTTTAGTCCAGGGGCTCTACTATGGCTACACCTTC
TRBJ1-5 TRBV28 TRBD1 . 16 CASSSESGQLNQPQHF TGTGCCAGCAGTTCTGAGTCGGGACAGCTCAATCAGCCCCAGCATTTT
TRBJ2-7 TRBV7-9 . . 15 CASSSGLKRSYEQYF TGTGCCAGCAGCTCGGGACTGAAACGATCCTACGAGCAGTACTTC
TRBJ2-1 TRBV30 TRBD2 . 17 CAWSRRLADFRVNEQFF TGTGCCTGGAGTCGTAGACTAGCGGACTTTAGGGTGAATGAGCAGTTCTTC
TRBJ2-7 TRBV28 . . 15 CASSLTWRGTYEQYF TGTGCCAGCAGTTTAACCTGGCGGGGAACCTACGAGCAGTACTTC
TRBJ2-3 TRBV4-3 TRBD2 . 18 CASSQGGLAGGLGDTQYF TGCGCCAGCAGCCAGGGGGGACTAGCGGGCGGGCTGGGAGATACGCAGTATTTT
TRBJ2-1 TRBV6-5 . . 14 CASTRDRGYNEQFF TGTGCCAGCACCCGGGACCGAGGGTACAATGAGCAGTTCTTC
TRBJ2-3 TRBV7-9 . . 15 CASSFYWGIADTQYF TGTGCCAGCAGCTTTTATTGGGGAATAGCAGATACGCAGTATTTT
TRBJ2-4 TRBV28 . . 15 CASSLLDRNKNIQYF TGTGCCAGCAGTTTACTTGACAGGAACAAAAACATTCAGTACTTC
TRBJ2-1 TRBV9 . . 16 CASSVAGRGDFNEQFF TGTGCCAGCAGCGTAGCGGGCAGGGGGGATTTCAATGAGCAGTTCTTC
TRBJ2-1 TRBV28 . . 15 CASHYLPGSYNEQFF TGTGCCAGCCACTACCTACCCGGCTCCTACAATGAGCAGTTCTTC
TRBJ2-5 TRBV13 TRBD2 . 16 CASSSPTSGRYKTQYF TGTGCCAGCAGCTCACCTACTAGCGGGAGGTATAAGACCCAGTACTTC
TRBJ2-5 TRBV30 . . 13 CAWSVGSEETQYF TGTGCCTGGAGTGTAGGGAGTGAAGAGACCCAGTACTTC
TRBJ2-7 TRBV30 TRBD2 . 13 CAWSGGRGYEQYF TGTGCCTGGAGTGGCGGGAGGGGCTACGAGCAGTACTTC
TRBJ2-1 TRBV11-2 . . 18 CASSDGRGRGMPYNEQFF TGTGCCAGCAGCGATGGTCGCGGCCGCGGGATGCCCTACAATGAGCAGTTCTTC
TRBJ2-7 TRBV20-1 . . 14 CSAGQGQDLYEQYF TGCAGTGCTGGGCAGGGACAAGACCTCTACGAGCAGTACTTC
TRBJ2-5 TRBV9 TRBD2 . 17 CASSVEAGTSGEETQYF TGTGCCAGCAGCGTAGAAGCCGGGACTAGTGGCGAAGAGACCCAGTACTTC
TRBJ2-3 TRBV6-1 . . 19 CASSSGGPWVGWGTDTQYF TGTGCCAGCAGCTCGGGTGGCCCCTGGGTCGGTTGGGGCACAGATACGCAGTATTTT
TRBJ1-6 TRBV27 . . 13 CASQGFYNSPLHF TGTGCCAGCCAGGGGTTTTATAATTCACCCCTCCACTTT
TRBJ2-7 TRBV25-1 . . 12 CASSGSSYEQYF TGTGCCAGCAGTGGTAGCTCCTACGAGCAGTACTTC
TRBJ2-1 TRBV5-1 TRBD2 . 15 CASSFGTSRYNEQFF TGCGCCAGCAGCTTTGGGACTAGCCGATACAATGAGCAGTTCTTC
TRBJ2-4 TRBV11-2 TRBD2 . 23 CASSARLAGGEVLIWAAKNIQYF TGTGCCAGCAGCGCCCGACTAGCGGGGGGCGAGGTGTTAATCTGGGCAGCCAAAAACATTCAGTACTTC
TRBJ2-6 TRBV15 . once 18 CATSGNRDLGTGANVLTF TGTGCCACCAGCGGGAATCGGGACCTAGGAACAGGGGCCAACGTCCTGACTTTC
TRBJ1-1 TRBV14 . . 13 CASSQGGYTEAFF TGTGCCAGCAGCCAGGGGGGGTACACTGAAGCTTTCTTT
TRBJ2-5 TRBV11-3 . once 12 CASSLGAGPQYF TGTGCCAGCAGCTTAGGCGCAGGGCCCCAGTACTTC
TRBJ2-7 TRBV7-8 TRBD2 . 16 CASSPRLAGVPGEQYF TGTGCCAGCAGCCCTAGACTAGCGGGGGTCCCGGGCGAGCAGTACTTC
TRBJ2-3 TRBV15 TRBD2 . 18 CATSEIAGGPGGTDTQYF TGTGCCACCAGCGAAATAGCGGGAGGGCCGGGGGGCACAGATACGCAGTATTTT
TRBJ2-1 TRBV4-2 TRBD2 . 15 CASSQLAGGKHEQFF TGTGCCAGCAGCCAGCTAGCGGGGGGGAAGCATGAGCAGTTCTTC
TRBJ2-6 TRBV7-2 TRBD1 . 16 CASSRDRGTGANVLTF TGTGCCAGCAGCCGGGACAGGGGTACTGGGGCCAACGTCCTGACTTTC
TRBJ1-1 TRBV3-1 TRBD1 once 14 CASSIRDRATEAFF TGTGCCAGCAGTATCCGGGACAGGGCCACTGAAGCTTTCTTT
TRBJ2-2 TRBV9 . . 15 CASSVEGAPTGELSF TGTGCCAGCAGCGTCGAAGGGGCGCCCACCGGGGAGCTGTCTTTT
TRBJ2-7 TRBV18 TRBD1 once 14 CASSPDRLVYEQYF TGTGCCAGCTCACCGGACAGGTTGGTCTACGAGCAGTACTTC
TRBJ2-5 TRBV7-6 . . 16 CASSSTYIGLGETQYF TGTGCCAGCAGCTCAACTTATATAGGGCTGGGGGAGACCCAGTACTTC
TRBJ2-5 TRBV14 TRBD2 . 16 CASSGAGLAGWETQYF TGTGCCAGCAGCGGAGCGGGACTAGCGGGTTGGGAGACCCAGTACTTC
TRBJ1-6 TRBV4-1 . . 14 CASSHAEESSPLHF TGCGCCAGCAGCCATGCGGAGGAAAGTTCACCCCTCCACTTT
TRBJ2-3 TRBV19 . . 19 CASSHVHRALKTGTDTQYF TGTGCCAGTAGCCATGTCCACAGGGCGCTAAAGACCGGCACAGATACGCAGTATTTT
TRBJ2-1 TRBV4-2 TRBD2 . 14 CASSQGTSYNEQFF TGTGCCAGCAGCCAAGGGACTAGTTACAATGAGCAGTTCTTC
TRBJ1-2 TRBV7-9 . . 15 CASSDRVGGDYGYTF TGTGCCAGCAGCGATCGGGTGGGGGGCGACTATGGCTACACCTTC
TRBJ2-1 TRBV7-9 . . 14 CASSLGGMGNEQFF TGTGCCAGCAGCTTAGGCGGGATGGGGAATGAGCAGTTCTTC
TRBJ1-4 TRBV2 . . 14 CASSDGGEDEKLFF TGTGCCAGCAGTGACGGGGGCGAGGATGAAAAACTGTTTTTT
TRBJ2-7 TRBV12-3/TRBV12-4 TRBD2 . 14 CASSLVGLVNEQYF TGTGCCAGCAGCCTGGTAGGACTAGTAAACGAGCAGTACTTC
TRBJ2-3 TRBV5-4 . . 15 CASKPSGGGTDTQYF TGTGCCAGCAAGCCGTCCGGAGGGGGAACAGATACGCAGTATTTT
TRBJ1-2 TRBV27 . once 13 CASSLSSNYGYTF TGTGCCAGCAGTTTATCGTCTAACTATGGCTACACCTTC
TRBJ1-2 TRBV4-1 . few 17 CASSQDTGPETAYGYTF TGCGCCAGCAGCCAAGATACCGGGCCCGAGACCGCCTATGGCTACACCTTC
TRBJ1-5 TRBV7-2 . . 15 CASSLGSTGNQPQHF TGTGCCAGCAGCTTAGGGTCGACGGGCAATCAGCCCCAGCATTTT
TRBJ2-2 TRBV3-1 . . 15 CASSQDYPNTGELFF TGTGCCAGCAGCCAGGATTACCCGAACACCGGGGAGCTGTTTTTT
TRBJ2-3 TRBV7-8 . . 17 CASSLAPEGYGTDTQYF TGTGCCAGCAGCTTAGCCCCCGAGGGCTATGGCACAGATACGCAGTATTTT
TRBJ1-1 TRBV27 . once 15 CASSPPAPANTEAFF TGTGCCAGCAGTCCTCCGGCGCCGGCGAACACTGAAGCTTTCTTT
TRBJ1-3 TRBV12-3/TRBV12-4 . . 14 CASSLGRPGNTIYF TGTGCCAGCAGTTTAGGCAGACCTGGAAACACCATATATTTT
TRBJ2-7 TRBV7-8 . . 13 CASSFPGLGEQYF TGTGCCAGCAGCTTCCCGGGACTCGGGGAGCAGTACTTC
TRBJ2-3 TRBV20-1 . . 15 CSARDRAASTDTQYF TGCAGTGCTAGAGATCGGGCTGCTAGCACAGATACGCAGTATTTT
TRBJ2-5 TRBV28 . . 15 CASSLRGQAKETQYF TGTGCCAGCAGTTTACGCGGGCAGGCGAAAGAGACCCAGTACTTC